This T cell receptor (beta chain) appears in the sequencing data of a study of metastatic and nonmetastatic thyroid tumors. As for the study in general: Thyroid patients, malignant and benign, had repertoires compared across blood and tumor or nodule tissue. Study-wide findings and caveats: When malignant thyroid tumors were compared with benign nodules, TCR beta diversity was reportedly significantly higher in the malignant tumors. This held in both blood and tumor samples.

Worth noting for this clone: Its antigen is not known.

Authors' data handling: The authors used CDR3 differences across clinicopathological groups to build a distant-metastasis classifier for papillary thyroid cancer. TCRdb reanalyzed the PCR reads via MiXCR. TCRdb, not the original authors, processed these V and J calls. The sample lists 13,000 to 15,000 clones, roughly 25% occurring once. Thyroid surgery was preceded by no treatment in any patient. V lost 0 bases to trimming and J lost 3 bases, with 27 bases between them. CDR3 size: 19 residues. Germline V CDR1 and CDR2: DFQATT, SNEGSKA (reference sequence). The receptor comes from a female donor with papillary thyroid cancer or a benign thyroid nodule (not recorded which). Some clones in this sample may be carry-over from other donors' samples. The sequenced sample consisted of tumor tissue. The chain links TRBV20-1 to TRBJ2-7, with a possible D match to TRBD2 (7 bases). This CDR3 reads CSAREGTPHSGVAIYEQYF. For the CDR3, the DNA is TGCAGTGCTAGAGAAGGGACACCACACAGCGGGGTAGCTATCTACGAGCAGTACTTC.